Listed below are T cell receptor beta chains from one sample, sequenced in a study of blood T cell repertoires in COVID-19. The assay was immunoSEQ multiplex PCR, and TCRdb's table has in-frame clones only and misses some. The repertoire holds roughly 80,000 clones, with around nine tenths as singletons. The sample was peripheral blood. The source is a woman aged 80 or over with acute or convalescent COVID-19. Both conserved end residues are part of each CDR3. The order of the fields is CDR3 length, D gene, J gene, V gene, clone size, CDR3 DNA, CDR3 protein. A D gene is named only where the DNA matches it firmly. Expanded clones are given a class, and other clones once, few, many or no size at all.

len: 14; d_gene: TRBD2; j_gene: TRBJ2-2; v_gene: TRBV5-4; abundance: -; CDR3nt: TGTGCCAGCAGCCTAGCGGGGGGGACAAGGGAGCTGTTTTTT; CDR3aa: CASSLAGGTRELFF
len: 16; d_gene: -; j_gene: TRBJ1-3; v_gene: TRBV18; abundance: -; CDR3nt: TGTGCCAGCTCACCAAGGCAGACTGAAGATGGAAACACCATATATTTT; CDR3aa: CASSPRQTEDGNTIYF
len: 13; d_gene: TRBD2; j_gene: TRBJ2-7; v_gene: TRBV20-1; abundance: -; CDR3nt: TGCAGTGCTAGTCCTAGCGGGGCGTACGAGCAGTACTTC; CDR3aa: CSASPSGAYEQYF
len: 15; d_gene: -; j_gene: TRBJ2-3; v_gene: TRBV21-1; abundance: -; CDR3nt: TGTGCCAGCAGCCGGACTAGCGCCACCACAGATACGCAGTATTTT; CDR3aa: CASSRTSATTDTQYF
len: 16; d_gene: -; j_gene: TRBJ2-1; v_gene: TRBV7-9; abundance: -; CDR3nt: TGTGCCAGCAGCTTAGGCCGGCGGAGAGGGGGCAATGAGCAGTTCTTC; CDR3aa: CASSLGRRRGGNEQFF
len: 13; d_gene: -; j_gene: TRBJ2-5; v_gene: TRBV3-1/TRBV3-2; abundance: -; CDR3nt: TGTGCCAGCAGCAGGGGCTTACAAGAGACCCAGTACTTC; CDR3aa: CASSRGLQETQYF
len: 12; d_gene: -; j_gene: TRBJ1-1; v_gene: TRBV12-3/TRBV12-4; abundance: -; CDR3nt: TGTGCCAGCAGCAGTCAGGGGACTGAAGCTTTCTTT; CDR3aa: CASSSQGTEAFF
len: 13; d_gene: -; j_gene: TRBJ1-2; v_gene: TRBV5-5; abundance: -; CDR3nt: TGTGCCAGCAGCTTGCAGGGGAGCTATGGCTACACCTTC; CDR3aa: CASSLQGSYGYTF
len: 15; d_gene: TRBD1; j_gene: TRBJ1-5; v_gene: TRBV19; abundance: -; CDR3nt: TGTGCCAGTAGTATGACAGGGAATAGCAATCAGCCCCAGCATTTT; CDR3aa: CASSMTGNSNQPQHF
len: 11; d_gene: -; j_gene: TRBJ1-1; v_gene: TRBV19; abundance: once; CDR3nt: TGTGCCAGCCACGGAGGGGCTCGAGCTTTCTTT; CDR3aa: CASHGGARAFF
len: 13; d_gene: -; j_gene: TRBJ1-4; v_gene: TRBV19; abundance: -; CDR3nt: TGTGCCACCAAGGACAGAAATTATGAAAAACTGTTTTTT; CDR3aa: CATKDRNYEKLFF
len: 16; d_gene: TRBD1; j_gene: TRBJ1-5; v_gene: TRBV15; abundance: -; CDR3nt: TGTGCCACCAGCAACCTTCCAGCAGGGGGCATTCAGCCCCAGCATTTT; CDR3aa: CATSNLPAGGIQPQHF
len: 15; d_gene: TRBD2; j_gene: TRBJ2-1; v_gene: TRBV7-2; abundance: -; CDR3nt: TGTGCCAGCAGCTCAGGACTAGCGGGGGTAAGCGAGCAGTTCTTC; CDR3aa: CASSSGLAGVSEQFF
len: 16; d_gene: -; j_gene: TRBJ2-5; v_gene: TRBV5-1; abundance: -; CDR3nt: TGCGCCAGCAGCCTCATCCCAACCGGGGGGCAGGAGACCCAGTACTTC; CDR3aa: CASSLIPTGGQETQYF
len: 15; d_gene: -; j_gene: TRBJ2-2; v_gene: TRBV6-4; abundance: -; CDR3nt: TGTGCCAGCAGTGGCACTTTCCCCCCATCCGGGGAGCTGTTTTTT; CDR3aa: CASSGTFPPSGELFF
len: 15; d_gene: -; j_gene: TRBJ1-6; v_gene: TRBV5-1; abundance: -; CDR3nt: TGCGCCAGCAGCCCCCCCGGGGGGGATAATTCACCCCTCCACTTT; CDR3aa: CASSPPGGDNSPLHF
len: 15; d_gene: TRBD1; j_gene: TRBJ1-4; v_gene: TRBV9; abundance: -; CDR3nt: TGTGCCAGCAGCTTTCGGGGACAGTCTAATGAAAAACTGTTTTTT; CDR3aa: CASSFRGQSNEKLFF
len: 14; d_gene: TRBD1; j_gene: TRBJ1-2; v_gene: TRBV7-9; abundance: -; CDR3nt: TGTGCCAGCAGCTCGGGACAGCCCTACTATGGCTACACCTTC; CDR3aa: CASSSGQPYYGYTF
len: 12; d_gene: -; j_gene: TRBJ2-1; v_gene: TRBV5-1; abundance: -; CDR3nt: TGCGCCAGCAGCGAGGTCGGGAATGAGCAGTTCTTC; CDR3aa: CASSEVGNEQFF
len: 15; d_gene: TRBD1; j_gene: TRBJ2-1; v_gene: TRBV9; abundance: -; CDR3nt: TGTGCCAGCAGCCTAGACAGGGACCCCTACAATGAGCAGTTCTTC; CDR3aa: CASSLDRDPYNEQFF
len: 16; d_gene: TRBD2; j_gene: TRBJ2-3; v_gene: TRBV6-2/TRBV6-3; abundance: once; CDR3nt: TGTGCCAGCAGTTCCCTAGCGGGGGTTCTCACAGATACGCAGTATTTT; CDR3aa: CASSSLAGVLTDTQYF
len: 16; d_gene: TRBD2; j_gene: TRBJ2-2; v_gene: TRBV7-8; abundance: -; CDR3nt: TGTGCCAGCAGCTCGGGACTAGCGGTTGGCGCCGGGGAGCTGTTTTTT; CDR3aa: CASSSGLAVGAGELFF
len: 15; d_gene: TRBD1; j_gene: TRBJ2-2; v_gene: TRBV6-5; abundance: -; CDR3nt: TGTGCCAGCACTCAAGGACAGGGTAACACCGGGGAGCTGTTTTTT; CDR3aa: CASTQGQGNTGELFF
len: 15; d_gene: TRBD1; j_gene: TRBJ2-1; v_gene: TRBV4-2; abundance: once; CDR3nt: TGTGCCAGCAGCCAAGATGGGGACAGAAACAATGAGCAGTTCTTC; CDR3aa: CASSQDGDRNNEQFF
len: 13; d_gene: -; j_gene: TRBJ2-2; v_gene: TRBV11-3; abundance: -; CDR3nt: TGTGCCAGCAGCTCACCAGGATTCGGGGAGCTGTTTTTT; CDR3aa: CASSSPGFGELFF
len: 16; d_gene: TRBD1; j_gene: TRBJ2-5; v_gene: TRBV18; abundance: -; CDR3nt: TGTGCCAGCTCATTAAACGCCGGGACAGGGCAAGAGACCCAGTACTTC; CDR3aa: CASSLNAGTGQETQYF
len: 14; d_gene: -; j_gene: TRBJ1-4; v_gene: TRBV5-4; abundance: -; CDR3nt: TGTGCCAGCAGCTTGGGGGGGGGCAGTGAAAAACTGTTTTTT; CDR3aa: CASSLGGGSEKLFF
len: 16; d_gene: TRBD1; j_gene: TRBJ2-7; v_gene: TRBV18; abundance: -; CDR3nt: TGTGCCAGCTCACCTACCTCCACCGGACAGGCCTACGAGCAGTACTTC; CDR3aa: CASSPTSTGQAYEQYF
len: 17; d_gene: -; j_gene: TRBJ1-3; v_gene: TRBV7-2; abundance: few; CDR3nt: TGTGCCAGCAGCCACCCCGGGGGTTCGAGCTCTGGAAACACCATATATTTT; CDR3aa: CASSHPGGSSSGNTIYF
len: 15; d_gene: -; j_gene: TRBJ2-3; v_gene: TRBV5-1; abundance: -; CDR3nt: TGCGCCAGCGCCTGGAGGGGGGGCGACGCAGATACGCAGTATTTT; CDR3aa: CASAWRGGDADTQYF
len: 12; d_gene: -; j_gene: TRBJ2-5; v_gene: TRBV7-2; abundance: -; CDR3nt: TGTGCCAGCAGCGCCTTCCAGGAGACCCAGTACTTC; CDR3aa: CASSAFQETQYF
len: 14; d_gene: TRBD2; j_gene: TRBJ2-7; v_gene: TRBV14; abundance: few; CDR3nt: TGTGCCAGCAGCCGTCTAGCGGGAGAGCTCGAGCAGTACTTC; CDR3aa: CASSRLAGELEQYF
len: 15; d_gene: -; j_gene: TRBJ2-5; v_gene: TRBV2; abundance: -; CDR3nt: TGTGCCAGCAGACGAACAGGGATGGGGCAAGAGACCCAGTACTTC; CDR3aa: CASRRTGMGQETQYF
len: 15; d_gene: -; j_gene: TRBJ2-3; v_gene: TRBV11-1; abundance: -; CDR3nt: TGTGCCAGCAGCTTAGGATCGGGAGCTGGAGATACGCAGTATTTT; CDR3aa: CASSLGSGAGDTQYF
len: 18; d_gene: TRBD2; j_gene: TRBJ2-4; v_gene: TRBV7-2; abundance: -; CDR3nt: TGTGCCAGCAGCTTATCTAGCGGGGGGACGCTAGCCAAAAACATTCAGTACTTC; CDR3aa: CASSLSSGGTLAKNIQYF
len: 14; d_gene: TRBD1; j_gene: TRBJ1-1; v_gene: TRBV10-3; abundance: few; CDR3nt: TGTGCCAGCTCTCGGACAGGAGGTACCACTGAAGCTTTCTTT; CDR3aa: CASSRTGGTTEAFF
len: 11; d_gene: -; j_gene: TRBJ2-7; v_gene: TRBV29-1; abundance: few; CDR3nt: TGCAGCGTTGCGGAGTCCTACGAGCAGTACTTC; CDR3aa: CSVAESYEQYF
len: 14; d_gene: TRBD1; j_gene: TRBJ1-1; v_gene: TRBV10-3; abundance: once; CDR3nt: TGTGCCATCGGACAGGGGGCGAAAGGCACTGAAGCTTTCTTT; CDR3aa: CAIGQGAKGTEAFF
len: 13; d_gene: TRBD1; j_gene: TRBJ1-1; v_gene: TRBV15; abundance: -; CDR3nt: TGTGCCACCAGCAGAGATCTGAGGGGGCAAGCTTTCTTT; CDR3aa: CATSRDLRGQAFF
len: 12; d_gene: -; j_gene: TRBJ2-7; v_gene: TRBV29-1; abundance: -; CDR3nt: TGCAGCGGGACGACAGGAGACTACGAGCAGTACTTC; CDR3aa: CSGTTGDYEQYF
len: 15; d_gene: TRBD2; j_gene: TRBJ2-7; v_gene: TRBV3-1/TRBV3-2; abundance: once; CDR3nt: TGTGCCAGCAGCCGACTAGCGGGAGTGCGGGGCGAGCAGTACTTC; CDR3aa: CASSRLAGVRGEQYF
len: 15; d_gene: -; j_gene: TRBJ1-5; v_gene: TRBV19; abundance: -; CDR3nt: TGTGCCAGTACCAACACAGGGAATAGCAATCAGCCCCAGCATTTT; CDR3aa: CASTNTGNSNQPQHF
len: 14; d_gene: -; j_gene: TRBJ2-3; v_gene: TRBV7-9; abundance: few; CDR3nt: TGTGCCAGCAGCATTGGGCTAGGGGCAGATACGCAGTATTTT; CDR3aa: CASSIGLGADTQYF
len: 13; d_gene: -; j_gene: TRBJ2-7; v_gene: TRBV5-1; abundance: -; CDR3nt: TGCGCCAGCAAGCAGGACAACTCCTACGAGCAGTACTTC; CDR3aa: CASKQDNSYEQYF
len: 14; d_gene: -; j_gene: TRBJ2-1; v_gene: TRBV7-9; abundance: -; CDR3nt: TGTGCCAGCAGCTCAGGGACTTACCACAATGAGCAGTTCTTC; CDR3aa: CASSSGTYHNEQFF
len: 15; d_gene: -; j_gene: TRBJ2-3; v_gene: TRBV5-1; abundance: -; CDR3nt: TGCGCCAGCAGCCTCGAGGGGGACGGCACAGATACGCAGTATTTT; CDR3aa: CASSLEGDGTDTQYF
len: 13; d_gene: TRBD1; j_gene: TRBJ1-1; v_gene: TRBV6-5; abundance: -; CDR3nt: TGTGCCAGTGGACAGGGTCGGGGCACTGAAGCTTTCTTT; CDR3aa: CASGQGRGTEAFF
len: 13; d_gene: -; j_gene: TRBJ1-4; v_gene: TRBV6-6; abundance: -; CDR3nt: TGTGCCAGCGGTTTGGGCACTAATGAAAAACTGTTTTTT; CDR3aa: CASGLGTNEKLFF
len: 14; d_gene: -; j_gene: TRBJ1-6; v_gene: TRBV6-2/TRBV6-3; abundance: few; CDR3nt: TGTGCCAGCAGTTCTGTGAGGTCCGGTTCACCCCTCCACTTT; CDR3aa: CASSSVRSGSPLHF
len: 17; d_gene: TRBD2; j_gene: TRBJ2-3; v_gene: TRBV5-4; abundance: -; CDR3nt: TGTGCCAGCAGCTTGGGGGCGACTAGCGGGAGTGGAGATACGCAGTATTTT; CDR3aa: CASSLGATSGSGDTQYF
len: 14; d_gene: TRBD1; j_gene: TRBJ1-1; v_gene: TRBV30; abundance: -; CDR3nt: TGTGCCAGTAGGACAGGGGGCGGAGGAACTGAAGCTTTCTTT; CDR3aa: CASRTGGGGTEAFF
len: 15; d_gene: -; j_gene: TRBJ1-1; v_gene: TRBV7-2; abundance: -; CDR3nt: TGTGCCAGCAGCTCGACGGGGTACTGGAACACTGAAGCTTTCTTT; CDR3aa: CASSSTGYWNTEAFF
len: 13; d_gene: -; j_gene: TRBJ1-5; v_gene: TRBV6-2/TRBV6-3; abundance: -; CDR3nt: TGTGCCAGCAGTTCCAGGGAGGGTCAGCCCCAGCATTTT; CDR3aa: CASSSREGQPQHF
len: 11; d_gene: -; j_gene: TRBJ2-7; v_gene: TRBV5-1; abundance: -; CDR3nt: TGCGCCAGCAGCCAAGAGTACGAGCAGTACTTC; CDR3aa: CASSQEYEQYF
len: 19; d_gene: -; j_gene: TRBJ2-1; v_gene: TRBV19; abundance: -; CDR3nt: TGTGCCAGTAGTCCCTATTTTTCAGGTGGGGGGAGCTCCTACAATGAGCAGTTCTTC; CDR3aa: CASSPYFSGGGSSYNEQFF
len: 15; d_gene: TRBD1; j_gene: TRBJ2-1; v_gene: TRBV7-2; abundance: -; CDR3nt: TGTGCCAGCAACCGGGACAGCGCCAGTCGAAATGAGCAGTTCTTC; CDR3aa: CASNRDSASRNEQFF
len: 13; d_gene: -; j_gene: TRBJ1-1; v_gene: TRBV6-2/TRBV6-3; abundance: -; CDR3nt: TGTGCCAGCAGTTACTCTTCGGGTCTTGAAGCTTTCTTT; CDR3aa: CASSYSSGLEAFF
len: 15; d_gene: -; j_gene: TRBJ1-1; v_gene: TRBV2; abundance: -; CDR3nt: TGTGCCAGCAGTGAAAAGGGTAAAGGGGGCACTGAAGCTTTCTTT; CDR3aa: CASSEKGKGGTEAFF
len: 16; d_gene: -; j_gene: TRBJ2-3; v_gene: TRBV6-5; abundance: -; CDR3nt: TGTGCCAGCAGTTACTCGGGCAGGGCGGTCACAGATACGCAGTATTTT; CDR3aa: CASSYSGRAVTDTQYF